These 3 T cell receptor beta chains share one sample of origin, sequenced in a study of shared clonotypes between healthy human individuals. Data came from immunoSEQ multiplex PCR; TCRdb stores just in-frame clones and leaves some out. The data contain around 2.1 million clones, about 93% of them singletons. Positive CCR7 selection of CD45RO-negative cells yielded the naive CD8 cells, and terminally differentiated effector memory CD45RA+ cells were excluded. Sequenced sample: naive CD8+ T cells from PBMCs. Source of these receptors: a man younger than 35 in good health. Some clones in this sample may be carry-over from other donors' samples.

This clone appeared a single time. The rearrangement uses TRBV9 and TRBJ2-1; TRBD1 aligns across 7 bases. Unmatched junction bases numbered 5, after V lost 5 bases and J lost 3 bases. This CDR3 spans 14 amino acids. Germline V gene data show CDR1 as SGDLS and CDR2 as YYNGEE. This CDR3 reads CASSRDRNYNEQFF. CDR3 bases: TGTGCCAGCAGTAGGGACAGAAACTACAATGAGCAGTTCTTC.

As concerns this clone: Germline is not matched at one junction end, which may reflect a read error. This rearrangement joins TRBV6-1 to TRBJ1-5, with D unclear. This CDR3 is built from 14 residues. Germline V gives CDR1 MNHNS, CDR2 SASEGT. The CDR3 reads CASSEWAANQPQHF. In nucleotides, the CDR3 is TGTGCCAGCAGTGAATGGGCAGCAAATCAACCCCAGCATTTT.

Here the CDR3 reads CASSFYARQQETQYF. The CDR3 nucleotides are TGTGCCAGCAGCTTCTACGCGCGGCAGCAAGAGACCCAGTACTTC. The rearrangement links TRBV7-8 to TRBJ2-5; D call uncertain. Deletions cut 3 bases from V and 2 bases from J, with 13 bases between. CDR1 SGHVS and CDR2 FQNEAQ come from the germline V gene. The CDR3 is 15 amino acids. Filled out from reference TRBV7-8 and TRBJ2-5, the complete variable domain reads GAGVSQSPRYKVAKRGQDVALRCDPISGHVSLFWYQQALGQGPEFLTYFQNEAQLDKSGLPSDRFFAERPEGSVSTLKIQRTQQEDSAVYLCASSFYARQQETQYFGPGTRLLVL.